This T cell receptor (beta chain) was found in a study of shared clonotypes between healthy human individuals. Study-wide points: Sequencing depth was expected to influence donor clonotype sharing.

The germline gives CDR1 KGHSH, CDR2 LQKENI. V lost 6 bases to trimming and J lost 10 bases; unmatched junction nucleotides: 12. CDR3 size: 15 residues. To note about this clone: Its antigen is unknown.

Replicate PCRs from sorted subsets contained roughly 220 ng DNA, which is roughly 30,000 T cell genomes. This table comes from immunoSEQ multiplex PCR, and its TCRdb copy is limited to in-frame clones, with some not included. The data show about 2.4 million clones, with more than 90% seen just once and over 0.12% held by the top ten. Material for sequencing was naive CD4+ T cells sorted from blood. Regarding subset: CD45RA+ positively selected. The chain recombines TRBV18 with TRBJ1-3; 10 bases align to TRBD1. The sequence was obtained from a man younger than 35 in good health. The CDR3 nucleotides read TGTGCCAGCTCGTCGGGACAGGGGAATCTAGGAACCATATATTTT. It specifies CASSSGQGNLGTIYF. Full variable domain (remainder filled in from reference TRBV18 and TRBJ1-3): NAGVMQNPRHLVRRRGQEARLRCSPMKGHSHVYWYRQLPEEGLKFMVYLQKENIIDESGMPKERFSAEFPKEGPSILRIQQVVRGDSAAYFCASSSGQGNLGTIYFGEGSWLTVV.